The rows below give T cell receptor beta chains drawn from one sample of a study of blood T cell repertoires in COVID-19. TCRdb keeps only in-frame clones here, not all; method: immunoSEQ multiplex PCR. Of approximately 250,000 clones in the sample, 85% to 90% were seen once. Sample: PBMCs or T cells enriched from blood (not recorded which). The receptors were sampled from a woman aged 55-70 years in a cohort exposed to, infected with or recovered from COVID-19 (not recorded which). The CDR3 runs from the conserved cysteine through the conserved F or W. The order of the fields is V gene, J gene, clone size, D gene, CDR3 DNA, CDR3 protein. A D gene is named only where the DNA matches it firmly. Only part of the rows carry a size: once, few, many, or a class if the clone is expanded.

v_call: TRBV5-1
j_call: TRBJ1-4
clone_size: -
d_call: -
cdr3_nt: TGCGCCAGCAGCGTTACAGGTTTGCGTGGCGAAAAACTGTTTTTT
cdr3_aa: CASSVTGLRGEKLFF

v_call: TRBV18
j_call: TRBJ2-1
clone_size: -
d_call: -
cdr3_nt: TGTGCCAGCTCACCGGGGCTGAATGAGCAGTTCTTC
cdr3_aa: CASSPGLNEQFF

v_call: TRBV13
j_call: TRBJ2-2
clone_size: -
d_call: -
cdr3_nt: TGTGCCAGCAGCTTATTCGAGGGCCCCGGGGAGCTGTTTTTT
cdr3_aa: CASSLFEGPGELFF

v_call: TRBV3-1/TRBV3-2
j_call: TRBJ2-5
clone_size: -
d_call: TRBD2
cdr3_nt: TGTGCCAGCAGCCAAGTGCAACTAGCGGGTGTGACCCAGTACTTC
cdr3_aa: CASSQVQLAGVTQYF

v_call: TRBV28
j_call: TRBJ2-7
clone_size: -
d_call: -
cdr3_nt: TGTGCCGCCACAAGGGGGTCCGTTCCCTACGAGCAGTACTTC
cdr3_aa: CAATRGSVPYEQYF

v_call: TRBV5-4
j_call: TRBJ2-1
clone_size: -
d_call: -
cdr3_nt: TGTGCCAGCAGCACCCCCCCGGGCGGGAACTACAATGAGCAGTTCTTC
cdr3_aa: CASSTPPGGNYNEQFF

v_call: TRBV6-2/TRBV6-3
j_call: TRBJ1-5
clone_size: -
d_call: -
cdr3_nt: TGTGCCAGCAGTTACGCCAGGCGTCAGCCCCAGCATTTT
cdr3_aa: CASSYARRQPQHF

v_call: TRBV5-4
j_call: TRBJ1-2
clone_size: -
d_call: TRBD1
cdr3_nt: TGTGCCAGCAGTTCGGGACAGCGGAACTATGGCTACACCTTC
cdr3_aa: CASSSGQRNYGYTF

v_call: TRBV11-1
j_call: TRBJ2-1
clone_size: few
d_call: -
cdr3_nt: TGTGCCAGCAGCCCGGGACTCCACAATGAGCAGTTCTTC
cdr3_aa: CASSPGLHNEQFF

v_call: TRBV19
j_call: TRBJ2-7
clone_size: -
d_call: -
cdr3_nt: TGTGCCAGTAGTCTTGCGGGTGCCTACGAGCAGTACTTC
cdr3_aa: CASSLAGAYEQYF

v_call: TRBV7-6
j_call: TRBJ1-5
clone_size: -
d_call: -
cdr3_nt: TGTGCCAGCAGCTTAGGAGCCAGGGGAAAGAGCAATCAGCCCCAGCATTTT
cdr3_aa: CASSLGARGKSNQPQHF

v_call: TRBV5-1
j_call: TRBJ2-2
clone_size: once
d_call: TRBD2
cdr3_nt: TGCGCCAGCAGCTTGGGGACTAGCGGGATCACCGGGGAGCTGTTTTTT
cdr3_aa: CASSLGTSGITGELFF

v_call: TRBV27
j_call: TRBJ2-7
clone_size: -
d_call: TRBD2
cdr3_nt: TGTGCCAGCAGATTTAGCGGGAGAATCTACGAGCAGTACTTC
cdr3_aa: CASRFSGRIYEQYF

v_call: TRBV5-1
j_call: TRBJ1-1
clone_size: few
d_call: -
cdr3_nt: TGCGCCAGCAGCTTCGCCCGGGGGGGTGAAGCTTTCTTT
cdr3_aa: CASSFARGGEAFF

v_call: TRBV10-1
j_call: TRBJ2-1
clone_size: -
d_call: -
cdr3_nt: TGCGCCAGCAGCGCGGATGCCTACAATGAGCAGTTCTTC
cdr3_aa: CASSADAYNEQFF

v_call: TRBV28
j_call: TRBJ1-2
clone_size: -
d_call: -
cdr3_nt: TGTGCCAGCAGTCCCCCGAAGGGGGTTCGTGGCTACACCTTC
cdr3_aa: CASSPPKGVRGYTF

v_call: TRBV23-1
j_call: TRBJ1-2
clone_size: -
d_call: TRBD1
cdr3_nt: TGCGCCAGCAGCCCGACAGGGGGTGATGGCTACACCTTC
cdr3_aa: CASSPTGGDGYTF

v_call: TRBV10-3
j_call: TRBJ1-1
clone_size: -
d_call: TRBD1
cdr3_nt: TGTGCCATCAGTGAGGACAGGGGGCGAGCTTTCTTT
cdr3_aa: CAISEDRGRAFF

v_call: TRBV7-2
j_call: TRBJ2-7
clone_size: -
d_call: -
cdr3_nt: TGTGCCAGCAGCTTACCGTCACTCTACGAGCAGTACTTC
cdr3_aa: CASSLPSLYEQYF

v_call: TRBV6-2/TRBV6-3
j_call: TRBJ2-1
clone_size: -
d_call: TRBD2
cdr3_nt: TGTGCCAGCAGTAACGGGGAGGGACTAGCTGGGTACAATGAGCAGTTCTTC
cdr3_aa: CASSNGEGLAGYNEQFF

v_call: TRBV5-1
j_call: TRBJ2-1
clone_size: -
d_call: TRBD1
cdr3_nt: TGCGCCAGCAGCTTGAAACCGGGACAGGGCAATGAGCAGTTCTTC
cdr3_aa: CASSLKPGQGNEQFF

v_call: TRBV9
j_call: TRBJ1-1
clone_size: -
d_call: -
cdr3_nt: TGTGCCAGCAGCGTAGATCGGAACACTGAAGCTTTCTTT
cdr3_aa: CASSVDRNTEAFF

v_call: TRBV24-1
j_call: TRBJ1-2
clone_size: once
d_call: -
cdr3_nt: TGTGCCACCAGTGATTCCCGGGACATCCGAAGACCCAACTATGGCTACACCTTC
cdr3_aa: CATSDSRDIRRPNYGYTF

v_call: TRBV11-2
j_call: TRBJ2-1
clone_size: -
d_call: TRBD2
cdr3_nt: TGTGCCAGCAGGGGGACTAGCGGGAGTAGGGGTGAGCAGTTCTTC
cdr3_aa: CASRGTSGSRGEQFF